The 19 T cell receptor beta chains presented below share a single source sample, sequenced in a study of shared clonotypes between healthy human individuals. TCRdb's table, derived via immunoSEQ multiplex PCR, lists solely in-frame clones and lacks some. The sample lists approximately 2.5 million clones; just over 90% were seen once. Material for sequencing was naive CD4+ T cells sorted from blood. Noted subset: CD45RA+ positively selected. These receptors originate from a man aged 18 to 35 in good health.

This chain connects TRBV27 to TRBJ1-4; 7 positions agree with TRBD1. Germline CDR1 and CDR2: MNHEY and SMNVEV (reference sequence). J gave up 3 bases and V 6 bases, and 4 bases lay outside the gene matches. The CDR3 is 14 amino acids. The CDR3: CASRSGTANEKLFF. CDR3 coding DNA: TGTGCCAGCAGATCCGGGACAGCTAATGAAAAACTGTTTTTT.

The CDR3 loop reads CASSLLGTSNQPQHF. The CDR3 nucleotides read TGTGCCAGCAGCTTACTAGGAACTTCCAATCAGCCCCAGCATTTT. This sequence joins TRBV7-2 and TRBJ1-5; D gene uncertain. V lost 2 bases and J lost 3, with 11 bases in between. Germline values: CDR1 SGHTA, CDR2 FQGNSA. The CDR3 runs to 15 residues.

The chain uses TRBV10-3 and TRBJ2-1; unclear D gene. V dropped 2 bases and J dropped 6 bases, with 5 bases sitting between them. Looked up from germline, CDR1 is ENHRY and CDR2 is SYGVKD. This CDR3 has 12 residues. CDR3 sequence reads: CAISEVINEQFF. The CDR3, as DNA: TGTGCCATCAGTGAGGTCATCAATGAGCAGTTCTTC.

Here the CDR3 reads CASSPAYEKLFF. The CDR3 DNA is TGTGCCAGCAGCCCTGCATATGAAAAACTGTTTTTT. The rearrangement uses TRBV7-2 and TRBJ1-4; D ambiguous. Germline values: CDR1 SGHTA, CDR2 FQGNSA. The CDR3 runs to 12 residues. Trimming took off 5 bases at V and 6 bases at J, with 7 bases between the two ends.

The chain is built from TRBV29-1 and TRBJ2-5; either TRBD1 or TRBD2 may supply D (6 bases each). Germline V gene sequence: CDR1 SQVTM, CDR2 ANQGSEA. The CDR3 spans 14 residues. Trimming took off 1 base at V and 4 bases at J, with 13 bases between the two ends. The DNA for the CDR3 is TGCAGCGTTGAAGGGGGGGCAGGTGGAGAGACCCAGTACTTC. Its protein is CSVEGGAGGETQYF. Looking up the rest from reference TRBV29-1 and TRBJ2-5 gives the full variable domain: SAVISQKPSRDICQRGTSLTIQCQVDSQVTMMFWYRQQPGQSLTLIATANQGSEATYESGFVIDKFPISRPNLTFSTLTVSNMSPEDSSIYLCSVEGGAGGETQYFGPGTRLLVL.

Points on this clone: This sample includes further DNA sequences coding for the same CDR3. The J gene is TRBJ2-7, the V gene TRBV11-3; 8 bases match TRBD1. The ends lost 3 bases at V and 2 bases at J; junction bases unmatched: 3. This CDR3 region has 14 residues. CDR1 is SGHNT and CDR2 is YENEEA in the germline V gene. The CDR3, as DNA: TGTGCCAGCAGCTTGGGGACAGGCCCCTACGAGCAGTACTTC. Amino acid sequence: CASSLGTGPYEQYF.

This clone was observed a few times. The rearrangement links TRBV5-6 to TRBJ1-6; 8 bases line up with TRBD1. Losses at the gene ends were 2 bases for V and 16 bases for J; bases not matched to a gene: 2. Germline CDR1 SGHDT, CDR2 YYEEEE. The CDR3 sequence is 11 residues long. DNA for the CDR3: TGTGCCAGCAGCTTTGGACAGGGTCTCCACTTT. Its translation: CASSFGQGLHF.

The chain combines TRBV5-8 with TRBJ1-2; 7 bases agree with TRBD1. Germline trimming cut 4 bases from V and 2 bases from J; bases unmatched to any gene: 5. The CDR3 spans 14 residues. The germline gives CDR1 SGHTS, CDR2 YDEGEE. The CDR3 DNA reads TGTGCCAGCAGCCGAAAGACAGGGAACTATGGCTACACCTTC. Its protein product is CASSRKTGNYGYTF.

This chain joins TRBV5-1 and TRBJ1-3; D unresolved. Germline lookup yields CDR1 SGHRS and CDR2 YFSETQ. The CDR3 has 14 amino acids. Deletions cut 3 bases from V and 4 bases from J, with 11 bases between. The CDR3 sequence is CASSSPGRGNTIYF. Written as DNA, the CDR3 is TGCGCCAGCAGCTCTCCGGGTAGAGGAAACACCATATATTTT.

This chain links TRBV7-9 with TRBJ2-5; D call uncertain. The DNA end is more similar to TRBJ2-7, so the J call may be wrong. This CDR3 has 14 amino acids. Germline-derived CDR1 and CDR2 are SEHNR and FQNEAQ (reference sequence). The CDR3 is CASSLGPATYEQYF. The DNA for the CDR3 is TGTGCCAGCAGCTTAGGGCCGGCCACCTACGAGCAGTACTTC.

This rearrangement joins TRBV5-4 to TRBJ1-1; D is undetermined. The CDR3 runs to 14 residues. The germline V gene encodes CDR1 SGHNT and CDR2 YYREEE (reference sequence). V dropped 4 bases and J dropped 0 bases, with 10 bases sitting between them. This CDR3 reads CASSPGGMNTEAFF. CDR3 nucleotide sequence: TGTGCCAGCAGCCCCGGCGGCATGAACACTGAAGCTTTCTTT.

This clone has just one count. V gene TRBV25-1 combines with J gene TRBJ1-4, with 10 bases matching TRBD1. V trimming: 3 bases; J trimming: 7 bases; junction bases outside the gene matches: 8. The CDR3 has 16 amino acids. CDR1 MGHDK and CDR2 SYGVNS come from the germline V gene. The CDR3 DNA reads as TGTGCCAGCAGTGATCGGGGGGACAGGGGACGTGAAAAACTGTTTTTT. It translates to CASSDRGDRGREKLFF.

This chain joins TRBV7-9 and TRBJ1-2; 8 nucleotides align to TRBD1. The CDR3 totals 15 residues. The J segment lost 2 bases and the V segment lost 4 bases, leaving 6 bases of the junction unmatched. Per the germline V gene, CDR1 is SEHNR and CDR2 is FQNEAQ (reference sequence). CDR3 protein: CASSSAGGTNYGYTF. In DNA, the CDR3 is TGTGCCAGCAGCTCAGCAGGGGGCACCAACTATGGCTACACCTTC.

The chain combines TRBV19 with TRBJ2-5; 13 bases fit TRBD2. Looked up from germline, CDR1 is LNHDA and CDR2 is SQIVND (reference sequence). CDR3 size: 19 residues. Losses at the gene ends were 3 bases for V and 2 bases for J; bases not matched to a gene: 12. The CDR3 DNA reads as TGTGCCAGTAGTATCCGGGGCAAGACTAGCGGGGGGCCGCAAGAGACCCAGTACTTC. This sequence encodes CASSIRGKTSGGPQETQYF.

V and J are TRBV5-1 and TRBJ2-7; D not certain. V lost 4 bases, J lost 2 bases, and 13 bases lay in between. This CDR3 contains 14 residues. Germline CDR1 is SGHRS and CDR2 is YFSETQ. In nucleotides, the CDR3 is TGCGCCAGCAGCCCTGAAGGTCCTACCTACGAGCAGTACTTC. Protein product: CASSPEGPTYEQYF.

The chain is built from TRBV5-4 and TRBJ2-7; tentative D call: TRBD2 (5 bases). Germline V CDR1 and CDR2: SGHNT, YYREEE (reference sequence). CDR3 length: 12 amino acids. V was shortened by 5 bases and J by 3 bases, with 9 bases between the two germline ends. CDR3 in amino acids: CASSQDFYEQYF. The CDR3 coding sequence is TGTGCCAGCAGTCAGGACTTCTACGAGCAGTACTTC.

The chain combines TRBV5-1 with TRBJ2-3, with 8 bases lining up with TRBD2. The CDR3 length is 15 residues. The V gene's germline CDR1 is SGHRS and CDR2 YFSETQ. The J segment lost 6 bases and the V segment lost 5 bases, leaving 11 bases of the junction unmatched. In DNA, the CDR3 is TGCGCCAGCAGTGTAGCGGGGCCTCGCGTGGATACGCAGTATTTT. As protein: CASSVAGPRVDTQYF.

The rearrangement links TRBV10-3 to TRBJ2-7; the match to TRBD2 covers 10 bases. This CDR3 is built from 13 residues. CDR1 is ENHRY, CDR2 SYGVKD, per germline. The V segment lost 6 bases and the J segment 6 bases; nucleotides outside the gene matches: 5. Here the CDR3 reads CAIRVSGGAEQYF. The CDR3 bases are TGTGCCATCAGAGTGAGCGGGGGGGCCGAGCAGTACTTC.

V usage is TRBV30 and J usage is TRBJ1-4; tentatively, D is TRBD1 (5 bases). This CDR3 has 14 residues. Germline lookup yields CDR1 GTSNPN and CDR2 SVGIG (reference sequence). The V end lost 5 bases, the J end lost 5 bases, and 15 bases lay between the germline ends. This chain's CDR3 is CAWGPGPRNEKLFF. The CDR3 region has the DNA TGTGCCTGGGGGCCGGGACCGCGAAATGAAAAACTGTTTTTT.